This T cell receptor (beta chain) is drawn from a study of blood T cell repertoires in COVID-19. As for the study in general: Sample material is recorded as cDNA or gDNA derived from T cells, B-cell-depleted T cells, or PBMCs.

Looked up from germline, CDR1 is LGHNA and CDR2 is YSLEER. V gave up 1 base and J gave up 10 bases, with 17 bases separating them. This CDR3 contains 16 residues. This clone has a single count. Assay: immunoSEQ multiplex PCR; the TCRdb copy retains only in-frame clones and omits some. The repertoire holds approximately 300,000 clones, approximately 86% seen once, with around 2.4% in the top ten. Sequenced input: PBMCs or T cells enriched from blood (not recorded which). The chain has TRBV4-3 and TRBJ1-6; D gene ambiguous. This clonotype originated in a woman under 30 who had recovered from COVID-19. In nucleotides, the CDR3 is TGCGCCAGCAGCCAAGGACATCTGGGGAGCGGATCACCCCTCCACTTT. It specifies CASSQGHLGSGSPLHF.